These 28 T cell receptor beta chains were sequenced from one sample in a study of vaccination and CD4 T cells after COVID-19. Time point meaning: late sampling 161 to 241 days after vaccination in a few convalescent patients. TCRdb fed the PCR reads into MiXCR, producing one record per CDR3 protein. The sample includes 35,000 to 45,000 distinct CDR3 sequences, about 34% of them seen just once. Material: CD4+ T cells from blood, obtained about 7 months after SARS-CoV-2 vaccination. These TCRs come from a human donor who had recovered from COVID-19.

This clonotype was counted only a few times. V and J are TRBV10-3 and TRBJ2-3; a possible D gene is TRBD2 (6 bases). The CDR3 runs to 13 residues. Trimming left V 0 bases short and J 5 bases short, with 6 bases between. The V gene's germline CDR1 is ENHRY and CDR2 SYGVKD. CDR3: CAISESEGDTQYF. In DNA form, the CDR3 reads TGTGCCATCAGTGAGTCGGAGGGAGATACGCAGTATTTT.

The CDR3 DNA reads TGTGCCAGCAGCTTAGCGCTTGTCACAGATACGCAGTATTTT. Its translation: CASSLALVTDTQYF. The V gene is TRBV7-2, the J gene TRBJ2-3; D unclear. Germline V gene data show CDR1 as SGHTA and CDR2 as FQGNSA. The CDR3 length is 14 residues. V lost 0 bases and J 2 bases, leaving 6 bases between the germline ends.

This sequence joins TRBV7-3 and TRBJ2-3; 13 nucleotides match TRBD2. The J segment lost 4 bases and the V segment lost 3 bases, leaving 1 base of the junction unmatched. Germline V lookup: CDR1 SGHTA, CDR2 FQGTGA. This CDR3 is 15 amino acids long. The chain's CDR3 is CASSLGLAGPDTQYF. The CDR3 coding sequence is TGTGCCAGCAGCTTGGGACTAGCGGGACCAGATACGCAGTATTTT.

The rearrangement links TRBV4-1 to TRBJ2-7; 7 bases map to TRBD2. J gave up 5 bases and V 1 base, and 11 bases lay outside the gene matches. The CDR3 is 16 amino acids. From germline, CDR1 is MGHRA and CDR2 YSYEKL. CDR3 sequence (DNA): TGCGCCAGCAGCCAAGTGTTTGGCGGGAGAACAAACGAGCAGTACTTC. The encoded protein is CASSQVFGGRTNEQYF.

This clonotype was detected a few times. DNA for the CDR3: TGTGCCAGCAGTCAACTGACCCGCCAGGGAACAGATGGCTACACCTTC. This sequence encodes CASSQLTRQGTDGYTF. The chain couples TRBV28 to TRBJ1-2; tentatively, D is TRBD1 (5 bases). Germline values: CDR1 MDHEN, CDR2 SYDVKM. The CDR3 consists of 16 residues. V lost 5 bases, J lost 6 bases, and 22 bases lay in between.

CDR3 protein: CSASSGNPYEQYF. Written as DNA, the CDR3 is TGCAGCGCCTCTAGCGGGAATCCCTACGAGCAGTACTTC. The chain has TRBV29-1 and TRBJ2-7; TRBD2 agrees at 9 bases. This CDR3 is built from 13 residues. V lost 7 bases and J lost 2; bases outside the gene matches: 6. Germline V gene data show CDR1 as SQVTM and CDR2 as ANQGSEA.

The J gene is TRBJ2-7, the V gene TRBV2; tentatively, D is TRBD1 or TRBD2 (6 bases each). Trimming stripped 5 bases from V and 2 bases from J, with 16 bases between. This CDR3 comprises 15 residues. Germline V gene data show CDR1 as SNHLY and CDR2 as FYNNEI. The CDR3 spells CASSHRGDTTYEQYF. The DNA of the CDR3 is TGTGCCAGCAGTCATAGGGGGGACACAACCTACGAGCAGTACTTC.

CDR3 region: CSARLGSRTDTQYF. As DNA, the CDR3 is TGCAGTGCTAGGCTCGGGAGCAGGACAGATACGCAGTATTTT. The chain combines TRBV20-1 with TRBJ2-3, with D maybe TRBD2 (6 bases). This CDR3 has 14 amino acids. Germline CDR1 and CDR2: DFQATT and SNEGSKA (reference sequence). V was clipped by 3 bases and J by 3 bases, with 13 bases between them.

This clonotype was counted a few times. The rearrangement joins TRBV20-1 to TRBJ2-5; possible D gene TRBD2, 5 bases. Germline-derived CDR1 and CDR2 are DFQATT and SNEGSKA (reference sequence). V lost 3 bases and J 9 bases, leaving 20 bases between the germline ends. The CDR3 is 14 amino acids. CDR3 sequence (DNA): TGCAGTGCTAGTGAGCTTCGAGTGGCGGGCTCCCAGTACTTC. It specifies CSASELRVAGSQYF.

V and J are TRBV25-1 and TRBJ2-5; the D gene could be TRBD1 or TRBD2 (5 bases each). The CDR3 totals 15 residues. Trimming cost V 6 bases and J 4 bases, with 18 bases left between them. CDR1 MGHDK and CDR2 SYGVNS come from the germline V gene. The CDR3 DNA reads TGTGCCAGCAGGCCCGGGACGTTTAAGGGAGAGACCCAGTACTTC. Translating gives CASRPGTFKGETQYF.

In this sample, this clonotype turned up a few times. V gene TRBV24-1 combines with J gene TRBJ2-3, with D perhaps assigned TRBD1 or TRBD2 (5 bases each). The germline CDR1 and CDR2 sequences are KGHDR and SFDVKD. CDR3 length: 13 amino acids. V lost 9 bases to trimming and J lost 2 bases, with 11 bases between them. In DNA form, the CDR3 reads TGTGCCACCGGGGGTGGATACACAGATACGCAGTATTTT. Its translation is CATGGGYTDTQYF.

The chain recombines TRBV28 with TRBJ2-1; D may be TRBD1 (6 bases). The CDR3 sequence is 14 residues long. Germline values: CDR1 MDHEN, CDR2 SYDVKM. V gave up 2 bases and J gave up 6 bases, with 11 bases separating them. CDR3 sequence reads: CASSLTGNVNEQFF. The CDR3 DNA reads TGTGCCAGCAGTTTAACAGGGAATGTCAATGAGCAGTTCTTC.

V is TRBV27 and J is TRBJ1-5; perhaps TRBD1 as D (6 bases). The germline V gene encodes CDR1 MNHEY and CDR2 SMNVEV (reference sequence). Trimming stripped 5 bases from V and 5 bases from J, with 16 bases between. CDR3 size: 15 residues. The DNA for the CDR3 is TGTGCCAGCAGTCCCTTAGGGGGGAAGGATCAGCCCCAGCATTTT. Amino acids: CASSPLGGKDQPQHF.

The chain joins TRBV7-9 to TRBJ2-5; possibly TRBD1 for D (5 bases). CDR1 is SEHNR and CDR2 is FQNEAQ in the germline V gene (reference sequence). Trimming cost V 5 bases and J 4 bases, with 14 bases left between them. The CDR3 is 14 amino acids. The DNA for the CDR3 is TGTGCCAGCAGCACCCCGATCCAGGGAGAGACCCAGTACTTC. Translating it yields CASSTPIQGETQYF.

This clonotype was counted only a few times. This chain joins TRBV6-1 and TRBJ2-7, with D uncertain. The CDR3 length is 13 residues. The germline V gene has CDR1 MNHNS and CDR2 SASEGT. The V end was cut by 4 bases, the J end by 3 bases, with 10 bases between. The CDR3, as DNA: TGTGCCAGCAGTGCCCAACGTGGCTACGAGCAGTACTTC. The encoded protein is CASSAQRGYEQYF.

The chain joins TRBV2 to TRBJ2-1; D tentatively reads TRBD1 or TRBD2 (6 bases each). The CDR3 is made up of 15 amino acids. Trimming took 6 bases from V and 10 from J, leaving 22 bases between them. In germline, CDR1 is SNHLY, CDR2 FYNNEI. For the CDR3, the DNA is TGTGCCAGCAGCCCACACCGGGACACTGGAGGGGAGCAGTTCTTC. Amino acid sequence: CASSPHRDTGGEQFF.

There are a few counts of this clonotype. The V and J genes are TRBV6-5 and TRBJ1-1; the match to TRBD1 covers 7 bases. The CDR3 consists of 15 residues. The germline V gene has CDR1 MNHEY and CDR2 SVGAGI. Germline trimming cut 2 bases from V and 4 bases from J; bases unmatched to any gene: 7. In DNA, the CDR3 is TGTGCCAGCAGTTACAGGGGGCTCGGGAGCACTGAAGCTTTCTTT. Protein product: CASSYRGLGSTEAFF.

The gene calls are TRBV28 and TRBJ2-7; 11 nucleotides align to TRBD1. This CDR3 region has 17 residues. Trimming removed 2 bases from V and 4 bases from J; junction bases left unmatched: 10. Per the germline V gene, CDR1 is MDHEN and CDR2 is SYDVKM. The CDR3 DNA reads TGTGCCAGCAGTTTAGGGGGTGGACAGGGGGCTTTGTACGAGCAGTACTTC. This translates into CASSLGGGQGALYEQYF. Looking up the rest from reference TRBV28 and TRBJ2-7 gives the full variable domain: DVKVTQSSRYLVKRTGEKVFLECVQDMDHENMFWYRQDPGLGLRLIYFSYDVKMKEKGDIPEGYSVSREKKERFSLILESASTNQTSMYLCASSLGGGQGALYEQYFGPGTRLTVT.

This rearrangement joins TRBV20-1 to TRBJ2-6; 13 nucleotides match TRBD2. The V gene end was trimmed by 3 bases and the J gene end by 4 bases; junction bases not matched to a gene: 6. Germline CDR1 and CDR2: DFQATT and SNEGSKA (reference sequence). The CDR3 consists of 17 residues. The CDR3 spells CSASLGLAGAGANVLTF. The DNA of the CDR3 is TGCAGTGCTAGTCTCGGACTAGCGGGAGCCGGGGCCAACGTCCTGACTTTC.

The chain uses TRBV20-1 and TRBJ2-7; D call uncertain. Trimming took 4 bases from V and 3 from J, leaving 7 bases between them. The CDR3 sequence is 11 residues long. Germline V gene data show CDR1 as DFQATT and CDR2 as SNEGSKA (reference sequence). CDR3 sequence: CSAMFGYEQYF. CDR3 nucleotides: TGCAGTGCTATGTTCGGCTACGAGCAGTACTTC.

This clonotype was seen a handful of times. The V and J genes are TRBV18 and TRBJ2-7; D possibly corresponds to TRBD2 (7 bases). This CDR3 comprises 14 residues. Germline CDR1 KGHSH, CDR2 LQKENI. Trimming removed 5 bases at V and 6 bases at J, with 17 bases between. The CDR3 DNA reads TGTGCCAGCTCAGCCTCGACTAGCAGGGGCGAGCAGTACTTC. It codes for CASSASTSRGEQYF.

The chain couples TRBV27 to TRBJ2-2; D perhaps matches TRBD1 (6 bases). The CDR3 totals 13 residues. Germline CDR1 MNHEY, CDR2 SMNVEV (reference sequence). V lost 8 bases and J 5 bases, leaving 12 bases between the germline ends. The CDR3 nucleotides are TGTGCCAGCCGTAACAGGGAAACCGGGGAGCTGTTTTTT. Translating it yields CASRNRETGELFF.

This clonotype was seen only a few times. This chain connects TRBV27 to TRBJ1-5; a weak D match, TRBD1 (6 bases). The V end was cut by 4 bases, the J end by 0 bases, with 10 bases between. Germline V gene sequence: CDR1 MNHEY, CDR2 SMNVEV (reference sequence). The CDR3 is made up of 15 amino acids. CDR3 sequence (DNA): TGTGCCAGCAGTTCCGGGGGCTTTAGCAATCAGCCCCAGCATTTT. This sequence encodes CASSSGGFSNQPQHF.

The chain has TRBV6-1 and TRBJ1-2, with TRBD1 as a possible D gene (6 bases). The CDR3 totals 17 residues. Germline V lookup: CDR1 MNHNS, CDR2 SASEGT. The ends were cut back, 4 bases at V and 2 bases at J, with 20 bases in the middle. CDR3 DNA: TGTGCCAGCAGTGTGTCCGGGACACCTGCTTTCAACTATGGCTACACCTTC. Protein product: CASSVSGTPAFNYGYTF.

This chain joins TRBV14 and TRBJ1-1; 7 nucleotides agree with TRBD1. After removal of 6 bases from V and 7 bases from J, the junction contained 8 bases not matched to a gene. CDR3 length equals 13 residues. The germline gives CDR1 SGHDN, CDR2 FVKESK. The CDR3 reads CASSPDRVREAFF. CDR3 DNA sequence: TGTGCCAGCAGTCCAGACAGGGTACGTGAAGCTTTCTTT.

This clonotype was detected only a few times. This chain uses TRBV7-3 with TRBJ2-2; the match to TRBD2 covers 9 bases. CDR3 length: 15 residues. The V gene's germline CDR1 is SGHTA and CDR2 FQGTGA. The V and J ends lost 5 bases and 4 bases, in that order; junction bases with no gene match: 5. CDR3 sequence (DNA): TGTGCCAGCAGCCCTCAAGCGGGAGGCACCGGGGAGCTGTTTTTT. This encodes CASSPQAGGTGELFF.

A few counts support this clonotype. This chain connects TRBV27 to TRBJ1-3; D gene ambiguous. The CDR3 has 17 residues. V shed 0 bases and J shed 5 bases, with 17 bases lying between them. The germline CDR1 and CDR2 sequences are MNHEY and SMNVEV (reference sequence). The CDR3 region is CASSLSINSPTRNTIYF. The CDR3 coding sequence is TGTGCCAGCAGTTTATCGATCAATAGTCCAACGAGAAACACCATATATTTT.

This sequence joins TRBV20-1 and TRBJ2-3; 13 nucleotides agree with TRBD2. The CDR3 runs 17 residues. Germline V gene sequence: CDR1 DFQATT, CDR2 SNEGSKA (reference sequence). V lost 5 bases and J lost 2; bases outside the gene matches: 10. The CDR3 sequence: CSAVYRGLAGHTDTQYF. CDR3 coding DNA: TGCAGTGCTGTCTATCGGGGACTAGCGGGGCACACAGATACGCAGTATTTT.